The T cell receptor (beta chain) under discussion was sequenced for a study of a mutant IDH1 vaccine in newly diagnosed glioma. Study-wide context: Earlier therapy was either radiotherapy, temozolomide, or both, and most got both. Whole-study findings and limits: Overall, almost 95% of patients had vaccine-induced immune responses. Top-clonotype changes in peripheral T cells seemed unrelated to pseudoprogression.

Documented time point: baseline, week 1 (first vaccination visit). Treatment described: pre-vaccination baseline after standard-of-care therapy. Diagnosis in the donors showed new WHO grade 3 or 4 astrocytomas that were IDH1-mutant and ATRX-lost. Comment on this clone: The antigen is undetermined.

TCRdb's table, derived via immunoSEQ multiplex PCR, lists solely in-frame clones and lacks some. The table records roughly 70,000 clones, about 86% of them present only once. The sequence was collected from a man aged 30 to 39 with glioma. The sample here was PBMCs, taken from a glioma patient treated with radiotherapy, temozolomide or both.

CDR3 sequence (DNA): TGCGCCAGCAGCTTGGCCCCGGCGGGCGGGGCCAACGTCCTGACTTTC. It encodes CASSLAPAGGANVLTF. The gene calls are TRBV5-1 and TRBJ2-6; possibly TRBD2 for D (5 bases). V lost 0 bases and J lost 4, with 11 bases in between. Germline V CDR1 and CDR2: SGHRS, YFSETQ. The CDR3 is 16 amino acids.